This T cell receptor beta chain was sequenced for a study of regulatory T cells. Study-wide points: In CD3G-deficient patients, conventional CD4+ T cells were enriched for hydrophobic CDR3 residues at positions 6 and 7.

This CDR3 comprises 13 residues. Comments on this clone: What it binds is not known.

Amplification used 52 TRBV primers and 13 TRBJ primers. The assay was immunoSEQ multiplex PCR, and TCRdb's table has in-frame clones only and misses some. The table includes over 35,000 clones, around 89% detected once. This clonotype originated in a person between 18 and 30 years old with CD3G deficiency. Sequenced material: conventional CD4+ T cells sorted from blood. V and J are TRBV21-1 and TRBJ2-7; the DNA was not compared with TRBD1, the D call given in the table. TRBV21-1 counts as a pseudogene. CDR3 region: CASINRAPYEQYF. The CDR3 coding sequence is TGTGCCAGCATCAACAGGGCCCCCTACGAGCAGTACTTC.